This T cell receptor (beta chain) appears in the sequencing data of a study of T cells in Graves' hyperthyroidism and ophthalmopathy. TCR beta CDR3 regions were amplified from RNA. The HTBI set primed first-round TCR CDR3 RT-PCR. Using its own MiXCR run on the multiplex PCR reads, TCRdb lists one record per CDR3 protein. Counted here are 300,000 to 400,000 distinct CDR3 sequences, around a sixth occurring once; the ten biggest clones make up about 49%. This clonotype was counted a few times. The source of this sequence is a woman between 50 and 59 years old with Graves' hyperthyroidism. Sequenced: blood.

CDR3 residues: CASSLSGQEAQYF. Written as DNA, the CDR3 is TGTGCCAGCAGTTTATCCGGGCAGGAGGCCCAGTACTTC. The V gene is TRBV12-3 or TRBV12-4, the J gene TRBJ2-5; D is perhaps TRBD2 (5 bases). The CDR3 runs 13 residues. Trimming took off 2 bases at V and 9 bases at J, with 13 bases between the two ends.